This entry lists 14 T cell receptor beta chains sequenced from one sample in a study of immune evolution from preneoplasia to lung adenocarcinoma. Sequencing used immunoSEQ multiplex PCR; TCRdb keeps in-frame clones, though not all of them. This sample has 20,000 or so clones; about 80% occur once, and the top ten carry around 5.2%. The source material was FFPE invasive lung adenocarcinoma tissue. The receptors derive from a person between 55 and 69 years old with lung adenocarcinoma.

The V and J genes are TRBV5-1 and TRBJ2-5; 7 positions match TRBD1. The CDR3 is 14 residues long. CDR1 is SGHRS, CDR2 YFSETQ, per germline. After removal of 5 bases from V and 4 bases from J, the junction contained 8 bases not matched to a gene. The CDR3 sequence: CASSGTVGGETQYF. CDR3 sequence (DNA): TGCGCCAGCAGTGGGACAGTAGGCGGAGAGACCCAGTACTTC.

This chain connects TRBV4-1 to TRBJ1-1; possible D gene TRBD1, 5 bases. Germline loops: CDR1 MGHRA, CDR2 YSYEKL. The CDR3 is 14 amino acids. Trimming removed 6 bases at V and 3 bases at J, with 14 bases between. The CDR3 nucleotides are TGCGCCAGCAGTAAGGGAGACAGATACACTGAAGCTTTCTTT. Its translation is CASSKGDRYTEAFF.

This clone has only a few counts. The chain uses TRBV5-1 and TRBJ1-1; the D is unclear. The V and J ends lost 2 bases and 1 base respectively, with 9 bases between them. Germline lookup yields CDR1 SGHRS and CDR2 YFSETQ. The length of the CDR3 is 14 residues. The CDR3 region has the DNA TGCGCCAGCAGCTTTCTACAGTCGAACACTGAAGCTTTCTTT. Protein product: CASSFLQSNTEAFF.

CDR3 DNA: TGTGCCTGGAGGACTCCATTGGGTCAGTTCTTC. Its protein product is CAWRTPLGQFF. V is TRBV30 and J is TRBJ2-1; no clear D gene. This CDR3 spans 11 amino acids. CDR1 is GTSNPN, CDR2 SVGIG, per germline (reference sequence). V lost 3 bases and J lost 13, with 13 bases in between.

This clone was recorded once. This rearrangement joins TRBV9 to TRBJ1-3; the D is unclear. The CDR3 totals 12 residues. Looked up from germline, CDR1 is SGDLS and CDR2 is YYNGEE. Trimming left V 3 bases short and J 1 base short, with 2 bases between. The CDR3 DNA follows: TGTGCCAGCAGCGAATCTGGAAACACCATATATTTT. It codes for CASSESGNTIYF. The whole variable domain, remainder taken from reference TRBV9 and TRBJ1-3, is DSGVTQTPKHLITATGQRVTLRCSPRSGDLSVYWYQQSLDQGLQFLIQYYNGEERAKGNILERFSAQQFPDLHSELNLSSLELGDSALYFCASSESGNTIYFGEGSWLTVV.

The V call is TRBV6-6, the J call TRBJ1-5; tentatively, D is TRBD1 (6 bases). The germline V gene has CDR1 MNHNY and CDR2 SVGAGI (reference sequence). V was trimmed by 8 bases and J by 3 bases, leaving 14 bases between them. There are 14 residues in the CDR3. The CDR3 sequence: CASLEGGPNQPQHF. For the CDR3, the DNA is TGTGCCAGCCTCGAGGGGGGACCCAATCAGCCCCAGCATTTT.

This rearrangement joins TRBV28 to TRBJ1-2; maybe TRBD1 (6 bases). Germline V CDR1 and CDR2: MDHEN, SYDVKM. The ends were cut back, 3 bases at V and 3 bases at J, with 11 bases in the middle. This CDR3 region has 14 residues. DNA for the CDR3: TGTGCCAGCAGTTTTACTGGGGGCGACTATGGCTACACCTTC. This sequence encodes CASSFTGGDYGYTF.

The chain employs TRBV19 and TRBJ2-6, with unresolved D. Germline CDR1 reads LNHDA; CDR2 reads SQIVND (reference sequence). V lost 5 bases to trimming and J lost 7 bases, with 18 bases between them. CDR3 length: 16 amino acids. The CDR3 region has the DNA TGTGCCAGTAGTGTAGTCGTATCTCTGGGCGCCAACGTCCTGACTTTC. It encodes CASSVVVSLGANVLTF.

The chain has TRBV7-8 and TRBJ1-1; possibly TRBD1 for D (6 bases). Germline values: CDR1 SGHVS, CDR2 FQNEAQ. CDR3 length equals 14 residues. The V end lost 1 base, the J end lost 4 bases, and 10 bases lay between the germline ends. The CDR3 is CASSLGGGGTEAFF. CDR3 nucleotide sequence: TGTGCCAGCAGCTTAGGGGGAGGGGGCACTGAAGCTTTCTTT.

The chain joins TRBV6-1 to TRBJ2-2, with unresolved D. The CDR3 sequence is 14 residues long. Germline CDR1 reads MNHNS; CDR2 reads SASEGT. The V gene lost 6 bases and the J gene lost 2 bases, with 10 bases spanning the gap. The CDR3 coding sequence is TGTGCCAGCAGGCGGAATGAAAACACCGGGGAGCTGTTTTTT. Its translation: CASRRNENTGELFF.

The chain links TRBV28 to TRBJ2-3; D is uncertain. The germline V gene encodes CDR1 MDHEN and CDR2 SYDVKM. Trimming removed 2 bases at V and 2 bases at J, with 8 bases between. This CDR3 is 14 amino acids long. CDR3 sequence: CASSLTGNTDTQYF. CDR3 coding DNA: TGTGCCAGCAGTTTAACTGGGAACACAGATACGCAGTATTTT. The variable domain in full, with the rest retrieved from reference TRBV28 and TRBJ2-3, is DVKVTQSSRYLVKRTGEKVFLECVQDMDHENMFWYRQDPGLGLRLIYFSYDVKMKEKGDIPEGYSVSREKKERFSLILESASTNQTSMYLCASSLTGNTDTQYFGPGTRLTVL.

V is TRBV5-1 and J is TRBJ2-1, with TRBD1 matching 9 bases. The CDR3 runs to 15 residues. CDR1 and CDR2 (germline): SGHRS, YFSETQ. V was clipped by 6 bases and J by 3 bases; unmatched bases: 7. The CDR3 is CASNQDRGGYNEQFF. The CDR3 bases are TGCGCCAGCAATCAGGACAGGGGCGGCTACAATGAGCAGTTCTTC.

The rearrangement links TRBV5-4 to TRBJ1-2, with TRBD1 matching over 11 bases. The CDR3 runs to 17 residues. CDR1 is SGHNT and CDR2 is YYREEE in the germline V gene (reference sequence). The V gene end was trimmed by 2 bases and the J gene end by 7 bases; junction bases not matched to a gene: 13. The CDR3 reads CASSFGGPGTGGSGYTF. The CDR3 DNA reads as TGTGCCAGCAGCTTTGGGGGTCCCGGGACAGGGGGTAGTGGCTACACCTTC.

The chain combines TRBV30 with TRBJ2-7, with TRBD1 identical over 8 bases. The CDR3 sequence is 13 residues long. V lost 2 bases, J lost 3 bases, and 3 bases stayed unmatched. The V gene's germline CDR1 is GTSNPN and CDR2 SVGIG (reference sequence). The DNA of the CDR3 is TGTGCCTGGAGTAAAGACAGGGGCTACGAGCAGTACTTC. Translating it yields CAWSKDRGYEQYF.